The entry that follows covers one T cell receptor (beta chain) sequence. Its antigen is still unknown. Sequencing of cultured CD4+ T cell DNA used the Oncomine TCR Beta short-read assay. Genomic DNA was isolated from CD4+ T cells that had been cultured. One entry per CDR3 protein results from TCRdb running MiXCR on the PCR reads. The sample yields about 15,000 distinct CDR3 sequences, 40% to 55% seen once. Documented treatment: approximately 11-day PBMC culture with coronavirus spike peptide pools or control peptides (ViraFEST assay). V trimming: 9 bases; J trimming: 4 bases; junction bases outside the gene matches: 10. The CDR3 runs 14 residues. The V gene's germline CDR1 is SGHRS and CDR2 YFSETQ. The sample originates from a study of vaccination and CD4 T cells after COVID-19. Study at large: The cells were exposed to overlapping spike peptides originating from SARS-CoV-2, HCoV-NL63, HCoV-OC43 and HCoV-229E for stimulation.

Study outcomes and limitations: Sampling was limited to relatively few convalescent patients, with no early post-infection timepoints studied.

The chain couples TRBV5-1 to TRBJ2-3; 8 bases are a match to TRBD1. The TCR originated in a human donor who had recovered from COVID-19. Here the sequenced sample was CD4+ T cells from blood, cultured in vitro, taken before SARS-CoV-2 vaccination. CDR3: CATARGQGADTQYF. The DNA for the CDR3 is TGCGCCACCGCTAGAGGACAGGGCGCAGATACGCAGTATTTT.